This T cell receptor (beta chain) is drawn from a study of molecular identifiers for immune sequencing clone quantification. Sorting was used to obtain naive CD8 T cells (CD8+CD4-CCR7+CD45RA+). Previously described methods and listed TCR primers were used for bulk TCR libraries. One entry per CDR3 protein results from TCRdb running MiXCR on the PCR reads. The data contain approximately 590,000 distinct CDR3 sequences, 25% of them singletons. CDR3 size: 14 residues. V lost 2 bases, J lost 4 bases, and 10 bases lay in between. The specimen sequenced was naive CD8+ T cells from blood, with Jurkat cell RNA spiked in. The sample's subset: FACS-sorted CD8+CD4-CCR7+CD45RA+ naive T cells. This clonotype was obtained from a human donor in good health. Some libraries in this study had Jurkat cell RNA spiked in. The V gene is TRBV12-3 or TRBV12-4, the J gene TRBJ2-3; D gene uncertain. The CDR3 bases are TGTGCCAGCAGTTTATTAGCTTCCGCAGATACGCAGTATTTT. Protein: CASSLLASADTQYF.